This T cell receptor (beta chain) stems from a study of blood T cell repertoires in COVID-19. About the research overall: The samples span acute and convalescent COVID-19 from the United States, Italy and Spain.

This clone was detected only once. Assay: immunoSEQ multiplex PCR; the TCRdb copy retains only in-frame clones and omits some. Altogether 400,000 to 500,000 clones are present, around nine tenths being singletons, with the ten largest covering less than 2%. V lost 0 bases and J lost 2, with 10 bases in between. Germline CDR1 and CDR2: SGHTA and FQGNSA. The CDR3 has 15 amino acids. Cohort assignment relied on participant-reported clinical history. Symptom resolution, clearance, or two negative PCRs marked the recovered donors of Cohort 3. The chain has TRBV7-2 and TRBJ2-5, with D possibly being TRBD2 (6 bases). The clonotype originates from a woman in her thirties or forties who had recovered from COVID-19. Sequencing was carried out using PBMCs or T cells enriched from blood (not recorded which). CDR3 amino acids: CASSLAGGHQETQYF. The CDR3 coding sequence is TGTGCCAGCAGCTTAGCGGGAGGTCATCAAGAGACCCAGTACTTC.